This T cell receptor beta chain was sequenced during a study of monozygotic twins with cystic fibrosis. Looking at the study overall: Roughly 3.3 micrograms of fragmented DNA underwent approximately 15 PCR cycles for library preparation.

Data came from immunoSEQ multiplex PCR; TCRdb stores just in-frame clones and leaves some out. The sample lists 30,000 or so clones, roughly 96% occurring once. V lost 5 bases, J lost 9 bases, and 20 bases lay in between. Looked up from germline, CDR1 is MGHRA and CDR2 is YSYEKL. The CDR3 covers 15 residues. Study outcomes and limitations: Nucleotide-identical clonotype sharing was significantly higher within monozygotic CF twin pairs than between unrelated CF individuals. In 13 of 16 pairs, V gene usage was closest to the co-twin's. Clonality was generally low (median roughly 0.009), higher in the most severe patients.

Details on this clone: Its antigen is not identified.

The sample comprised blood. The sequence derives from a girl aged 2-9 years with cystic fibrosis. V usage is TRBV4-1 and J usage is TRBJ2-1; TRBD2 might be the D (6 bases). The CDR3 DNA reads TGCGCCAGCAGCTACCGATCGGACGGGAGAGGTGAGCAGTTCTTC. Residues: CASSYRSDGRGEQFF.